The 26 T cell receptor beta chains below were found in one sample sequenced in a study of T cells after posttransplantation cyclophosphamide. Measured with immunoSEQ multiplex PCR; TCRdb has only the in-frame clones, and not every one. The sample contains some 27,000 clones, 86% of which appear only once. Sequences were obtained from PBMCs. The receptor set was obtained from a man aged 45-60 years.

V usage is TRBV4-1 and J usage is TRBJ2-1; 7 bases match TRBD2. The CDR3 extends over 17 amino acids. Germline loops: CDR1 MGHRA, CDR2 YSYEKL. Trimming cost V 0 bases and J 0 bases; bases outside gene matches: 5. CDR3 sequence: CASSQDHGGSSYNEQFF. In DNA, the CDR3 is TGCGCCAGCAGCCAAGATCATGGCGGGAGCTCCTACAATGAGCAGTTCTTC.

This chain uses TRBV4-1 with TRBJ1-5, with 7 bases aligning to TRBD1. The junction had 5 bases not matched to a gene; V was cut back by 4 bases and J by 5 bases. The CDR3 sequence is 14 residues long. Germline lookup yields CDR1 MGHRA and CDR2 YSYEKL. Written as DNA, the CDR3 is TGCGCCAGCAGCCCTGGACAGGCGGATCAGCCCCAGCATTTT. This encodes CASSPGQADQPQHF.

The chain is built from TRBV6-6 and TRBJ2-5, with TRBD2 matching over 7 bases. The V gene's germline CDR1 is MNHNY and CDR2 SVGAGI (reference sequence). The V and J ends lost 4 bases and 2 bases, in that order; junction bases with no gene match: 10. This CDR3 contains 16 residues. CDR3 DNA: TGTGCCAGCAGTTCCCTCCCCCCTAGCGGACAAGAGACCCAGTACTTC. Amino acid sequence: CASSSLPPSGQETQYF.

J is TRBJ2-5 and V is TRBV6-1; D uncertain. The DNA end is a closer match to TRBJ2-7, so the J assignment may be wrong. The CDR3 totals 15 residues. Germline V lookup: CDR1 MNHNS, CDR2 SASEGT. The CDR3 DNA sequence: TGTGCCAGCAGTGAACCCCGAGGTGTCTCCTACGAGCAGTACTTC. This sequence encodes CASSEPRGVSYEQYF.

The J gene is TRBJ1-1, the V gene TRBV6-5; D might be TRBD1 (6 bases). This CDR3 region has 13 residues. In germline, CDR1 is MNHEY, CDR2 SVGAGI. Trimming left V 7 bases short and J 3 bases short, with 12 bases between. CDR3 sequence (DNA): TGTGCCAGCACCCAGGGGTGGGACACTGAAGCTTTCTTT. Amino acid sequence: CASTQGWDTEAFF.

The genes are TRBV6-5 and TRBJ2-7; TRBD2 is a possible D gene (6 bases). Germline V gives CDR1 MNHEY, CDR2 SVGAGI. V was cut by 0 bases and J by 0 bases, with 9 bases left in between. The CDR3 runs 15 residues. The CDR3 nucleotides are TGTGCCAGCAGTTACTCTAGCGGCCTCTCCTACGAGCAGTACTTC. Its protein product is CASSYSSGLSYEQYF.

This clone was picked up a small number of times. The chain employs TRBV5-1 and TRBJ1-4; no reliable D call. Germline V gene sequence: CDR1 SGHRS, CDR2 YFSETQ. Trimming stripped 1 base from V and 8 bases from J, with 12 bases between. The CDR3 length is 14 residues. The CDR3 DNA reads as TGCGCCAGCAGCTTGTCTCTCGGGGTAGAAAAACTGTTTTTT. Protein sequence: CASSLSLGVEKLFF.

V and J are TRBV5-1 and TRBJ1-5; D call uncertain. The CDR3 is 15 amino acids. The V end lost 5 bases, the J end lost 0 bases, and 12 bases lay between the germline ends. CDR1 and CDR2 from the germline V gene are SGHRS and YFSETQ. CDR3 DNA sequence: TGCGCCAGCAGATTTAGCCCCTCTAGCAATCAGCCCCAGCATTTT. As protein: CASRFSPSSNQPQHF. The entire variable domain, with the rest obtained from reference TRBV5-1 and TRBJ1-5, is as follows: KAGVTQTPRYLIKTRGQQVTLSCSPISGHRSVSWYQQTPGQGLQFLFEYFSETQRNKGNFPGRFSGRQFSNSRSEMNVSTLELGDSALYLCASRFSPSSNQPQHFGDGTRLSIL.

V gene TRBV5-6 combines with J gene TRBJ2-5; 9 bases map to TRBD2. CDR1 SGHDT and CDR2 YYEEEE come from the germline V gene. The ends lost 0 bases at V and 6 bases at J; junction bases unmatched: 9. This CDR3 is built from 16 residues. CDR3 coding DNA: TGTGCCAGCAGCTTGGAGTCTAGCGGGAATCGTAAGACCCAGTACTTC. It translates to CASSLESSGNRKTQYF.

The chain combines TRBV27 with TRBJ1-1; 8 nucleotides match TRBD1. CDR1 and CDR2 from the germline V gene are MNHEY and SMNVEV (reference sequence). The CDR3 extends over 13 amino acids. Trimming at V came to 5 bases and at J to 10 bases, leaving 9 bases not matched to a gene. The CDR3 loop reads CASSPSQGVTAFF. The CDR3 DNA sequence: TGTGCCAGCAGTCCATCACAGGGGGTGACAGCTTTCTTT.

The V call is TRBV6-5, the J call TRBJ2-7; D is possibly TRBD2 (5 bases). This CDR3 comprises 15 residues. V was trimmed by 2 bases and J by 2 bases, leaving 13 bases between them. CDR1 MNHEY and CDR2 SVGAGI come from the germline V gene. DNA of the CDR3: TGTGCCAGCAGTTACCGCGCGGGTCTCCCCTACGAGCAGTACTTC. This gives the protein CASSYRAGLPYEQYF.

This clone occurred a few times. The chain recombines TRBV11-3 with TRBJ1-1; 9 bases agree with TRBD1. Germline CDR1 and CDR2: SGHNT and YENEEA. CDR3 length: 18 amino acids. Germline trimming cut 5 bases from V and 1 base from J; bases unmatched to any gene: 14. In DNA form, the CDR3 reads TGTGCCAGCAGCCCACGGACAGGGGTAACCTCACAGAACACTGAAGCTTTCTTT. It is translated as CASSPRTGVTSQNTEAFF. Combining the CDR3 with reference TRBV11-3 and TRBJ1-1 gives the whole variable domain EAGVVQSPRYKIIEKKQPVAFWCNPISGHNTLYWYLQNLGQGPELLIRYENEEAVDDSQLPKDRFSAERLKGVDSTLKIQPAELGDSAVYLCASSPRTGVTSQNTEAFFGQGTRLTVV.

The CDR3 bases are TGTGCCAGCAGCCCGCTCCTCCTAGAAAAACTGTTTTTT. Protein: CASSPLLLEKLFF. The gene calls are TRBV7-9 and TRBJ1-4; D not certain. The CDR3 runs to 13 residues. Germline assignment: CDR1 SEHNR and CDR2 FQNEAQ (reference sequence). The V end lost 5 bases, the J end lost 8 bases, and 12 bases lay between the germline ends.

The CDR3 protein is CASSDPGAATQYF. DNA for the CDR3: TGCGCCAGCAGTGACCCTGGGGCGGCTACGCAGTATTTT. The chain has TRBV10-1 and TRBJ2-3, with TRBD1 as a possible D gene (5 bases). Germline CDR1 is WNHNN and CDR2 is SYGVQD (reference sequence). The CDR3 has 13 amino acids. V lost 3 bases and J 8 bases, leaving 12 bases between the germline ends.

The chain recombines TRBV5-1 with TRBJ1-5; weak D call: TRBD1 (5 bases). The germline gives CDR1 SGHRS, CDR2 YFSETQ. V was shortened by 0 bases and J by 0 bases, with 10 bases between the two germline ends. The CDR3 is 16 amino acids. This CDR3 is CASSLDGGDSNQPQHF. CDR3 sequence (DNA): TGCGCCAGCAGCTTGGACGGGGGGGATAGCAATCAGCCCCAGCATTTT.

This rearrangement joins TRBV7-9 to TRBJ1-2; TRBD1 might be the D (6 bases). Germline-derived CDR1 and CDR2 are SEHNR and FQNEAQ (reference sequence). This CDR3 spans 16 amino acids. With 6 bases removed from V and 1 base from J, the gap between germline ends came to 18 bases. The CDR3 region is CASSTTGQRFNYGYTF. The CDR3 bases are TGTGCCAGCAGTACCACCGGACAGCGCTTTAACTATGGCTACACCTTC.

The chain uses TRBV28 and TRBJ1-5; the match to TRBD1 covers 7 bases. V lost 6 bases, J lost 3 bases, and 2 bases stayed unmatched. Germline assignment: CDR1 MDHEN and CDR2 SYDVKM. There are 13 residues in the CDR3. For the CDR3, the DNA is TGTGCCAGCAGAGGGACAGTCAATCAGCCCCAGCATTTT. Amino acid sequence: CASRGTVNQPQHF. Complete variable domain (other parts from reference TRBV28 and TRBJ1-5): DVKVTQSSRYLVKRTGEKVFLECVQDMDHENMFWYRQDPGLGLRLIYFSYDVKMKEKGDIPEGYSVSREKKERFSLILESASTNQTSMYLCASRGTVNQPQHFGDGTRLSIL.

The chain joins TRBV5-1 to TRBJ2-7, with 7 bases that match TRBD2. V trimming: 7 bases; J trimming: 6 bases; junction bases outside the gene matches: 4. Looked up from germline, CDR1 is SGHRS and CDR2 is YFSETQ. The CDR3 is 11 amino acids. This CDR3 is CASSLAAEQYF. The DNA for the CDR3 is TGCGCCAGCTCCCTAGCGGCCGAGCAGTACTTC.

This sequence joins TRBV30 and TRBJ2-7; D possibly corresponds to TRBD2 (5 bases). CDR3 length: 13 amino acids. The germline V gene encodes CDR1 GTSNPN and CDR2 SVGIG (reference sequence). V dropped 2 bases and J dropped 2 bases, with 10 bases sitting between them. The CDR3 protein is CAWSLLGAYEQYF. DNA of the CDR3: TGTGCCTGGAGTTTGCTCGGGGCCTACGAGCAGTACTTC.

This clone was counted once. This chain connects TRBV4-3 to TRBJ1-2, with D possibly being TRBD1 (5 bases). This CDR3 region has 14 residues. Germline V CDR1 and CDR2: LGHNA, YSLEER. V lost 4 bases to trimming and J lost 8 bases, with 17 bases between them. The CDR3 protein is CASSLAGTAWGYTF. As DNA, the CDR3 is TGCGCCAGCAGCCTAGCGGGGACTGCGTGGGGCTACACCTTC.

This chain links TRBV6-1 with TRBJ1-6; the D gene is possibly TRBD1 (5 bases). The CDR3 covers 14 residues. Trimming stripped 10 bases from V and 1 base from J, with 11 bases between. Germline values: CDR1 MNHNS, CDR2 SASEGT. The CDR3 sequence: CAITGRSYNSPLHF. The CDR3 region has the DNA TGTGCCATCACAGGAAGGTCCTATAATTCACCCCTCCACTTT.

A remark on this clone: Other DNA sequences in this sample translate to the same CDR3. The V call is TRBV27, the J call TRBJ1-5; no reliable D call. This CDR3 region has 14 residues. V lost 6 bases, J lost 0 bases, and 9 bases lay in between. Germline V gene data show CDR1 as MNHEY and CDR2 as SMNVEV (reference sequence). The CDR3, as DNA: TGTGCCAGCAGCTTCAGATATAGCAATCAGCCCCAGCATTTT. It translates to CASSFRYSNQPQHF.

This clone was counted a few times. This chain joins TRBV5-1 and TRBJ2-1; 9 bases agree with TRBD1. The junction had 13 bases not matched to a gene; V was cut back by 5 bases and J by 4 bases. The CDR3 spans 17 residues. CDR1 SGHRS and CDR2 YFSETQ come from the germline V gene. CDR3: CASRPTAWDREYNEQFF. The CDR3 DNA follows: TGCGCCAGCAGGCCGACTGCCTGGGACAGGGAATACAATGAGCAGTTCTTC.

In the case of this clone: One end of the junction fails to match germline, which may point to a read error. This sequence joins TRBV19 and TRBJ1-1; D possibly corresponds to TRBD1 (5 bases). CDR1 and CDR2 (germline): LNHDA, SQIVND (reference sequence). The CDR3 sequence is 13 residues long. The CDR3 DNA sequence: TGTGCCAGCAGGCAGCGGGGCGGGGGTGAACCTTTCTTT. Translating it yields CASRQRGGGEPFF.

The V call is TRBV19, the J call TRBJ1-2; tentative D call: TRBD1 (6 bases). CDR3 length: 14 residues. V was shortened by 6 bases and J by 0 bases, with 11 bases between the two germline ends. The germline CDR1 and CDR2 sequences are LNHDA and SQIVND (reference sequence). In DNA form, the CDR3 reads TGTGCCAGTAGGGCGACAGGCGCTAACTATGGCTACACCTTC. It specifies CASRATGANYGYTF. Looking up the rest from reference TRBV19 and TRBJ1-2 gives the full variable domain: DGGITQSPKYLFRKEGQNVTLSCEQNLNHDAMYWYRQDPGQGLRLIYYSQIVNDFQKGDIAEGYSVSREKKESFPLTVTSAQKNPTAFYLCASRATGANYGYTFGSGTRLTVV.

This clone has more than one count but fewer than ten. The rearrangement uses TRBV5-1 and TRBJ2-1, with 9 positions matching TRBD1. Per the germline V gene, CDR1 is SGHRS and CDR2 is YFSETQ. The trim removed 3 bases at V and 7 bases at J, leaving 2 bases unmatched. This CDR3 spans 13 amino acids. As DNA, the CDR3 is TGCGCCAGCAGCTGGGACAGGGAAAATGAGCAGTTCTTC. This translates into CASSWDRENEQFF.